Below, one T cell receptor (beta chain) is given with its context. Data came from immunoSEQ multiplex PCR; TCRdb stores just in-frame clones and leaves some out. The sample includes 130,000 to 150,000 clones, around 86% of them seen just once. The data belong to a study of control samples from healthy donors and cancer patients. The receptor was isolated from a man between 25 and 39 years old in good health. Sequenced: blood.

CDR3: CASSEEGDPYEQYF. CDR3 nucleotide sequence: TGTGCCAGCAGCGAGGAAGGGGACCCCTACGAGCAGTACTTC. The gene calls are TRBV9 and TRBJ2-7, with D perhaps being TRBD1 or TRBD2 (5 bases each). V was cut by 3 bases and J by 2 bases, with 12 bases left in between. Germline CDR1 is SGDLS and CDR2 is YYNGEE. This CDR3 is 14 amino acids long.